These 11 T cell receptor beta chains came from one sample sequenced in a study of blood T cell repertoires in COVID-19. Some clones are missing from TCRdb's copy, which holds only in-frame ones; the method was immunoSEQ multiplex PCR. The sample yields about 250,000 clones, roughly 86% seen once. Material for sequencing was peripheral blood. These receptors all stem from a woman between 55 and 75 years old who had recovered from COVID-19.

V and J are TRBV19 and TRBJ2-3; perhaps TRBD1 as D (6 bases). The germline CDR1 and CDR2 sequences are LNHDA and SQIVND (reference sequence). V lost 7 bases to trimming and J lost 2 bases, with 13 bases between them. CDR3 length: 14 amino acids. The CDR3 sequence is CASTVDRHTDTQYF. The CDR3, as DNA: TGTGCCAGTACAGTGGACAGACACACAGATACGCAGTATTTT.

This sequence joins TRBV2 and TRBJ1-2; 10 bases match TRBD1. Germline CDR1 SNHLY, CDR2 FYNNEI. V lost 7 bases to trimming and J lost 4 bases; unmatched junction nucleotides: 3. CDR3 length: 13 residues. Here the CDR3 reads CASTRQGAYGYTF. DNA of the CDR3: TGTGCCAGCACCAGACAGGGGGCCTATGGCTACACCTTC.

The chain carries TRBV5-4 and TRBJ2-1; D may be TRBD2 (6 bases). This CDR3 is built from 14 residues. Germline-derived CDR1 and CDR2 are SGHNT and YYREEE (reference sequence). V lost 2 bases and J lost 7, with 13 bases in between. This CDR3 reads CASSLGTDGNEQFF. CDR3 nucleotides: TGTGCCAGCAGCTTAGGGACTGATGGAAATGAGCAGTTCTTC.

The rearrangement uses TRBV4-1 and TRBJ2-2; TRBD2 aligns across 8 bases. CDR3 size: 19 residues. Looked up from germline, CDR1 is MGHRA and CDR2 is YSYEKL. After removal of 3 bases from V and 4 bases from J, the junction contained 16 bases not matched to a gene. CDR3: CASSHTGGGIRAITGELFF. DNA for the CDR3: TGCGCCAGCAGCCATACCGGGGGGGGCATTCGGGCAATCACCGGGGAGCTGTTTTTT.

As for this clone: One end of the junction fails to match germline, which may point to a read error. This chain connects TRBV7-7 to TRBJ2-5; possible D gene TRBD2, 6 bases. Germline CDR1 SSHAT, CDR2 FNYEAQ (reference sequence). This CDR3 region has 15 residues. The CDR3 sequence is CASSLLRGTQETQYF. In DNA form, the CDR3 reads TGTGCTAGCAGCCTGCTGCGGGGCACCCAAGAGACCCAGTACTTC. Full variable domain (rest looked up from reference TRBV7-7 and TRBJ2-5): GAGVSQSPRYKVTKRGQDVTLRCDPISSHATLYWYQQALGQGPEFLTYFNYEAQPDKSGLPSDRFSAERPEGSISTLTIQRTEQRDSAMYRCASSLLRGTQETQYFGPGTRLLVL.

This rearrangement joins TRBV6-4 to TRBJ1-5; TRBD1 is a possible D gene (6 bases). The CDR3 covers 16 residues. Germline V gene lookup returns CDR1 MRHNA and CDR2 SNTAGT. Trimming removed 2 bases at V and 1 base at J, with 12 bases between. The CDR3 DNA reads TGTGCCAGCAGTGACCCAACAGGGCACAGCAATCAGCCCCAGCATTTT. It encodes CASSDPTGHSNQPQHF.

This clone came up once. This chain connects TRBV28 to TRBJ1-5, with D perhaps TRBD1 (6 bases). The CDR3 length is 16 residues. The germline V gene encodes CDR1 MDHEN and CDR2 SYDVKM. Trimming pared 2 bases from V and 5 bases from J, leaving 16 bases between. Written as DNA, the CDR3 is TGTGCCAGCAGTTTAGTAAAGGGGGAAGGAGATCAGCCCCAGCATTTT. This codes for CASSLVKGEGDQPQHF.

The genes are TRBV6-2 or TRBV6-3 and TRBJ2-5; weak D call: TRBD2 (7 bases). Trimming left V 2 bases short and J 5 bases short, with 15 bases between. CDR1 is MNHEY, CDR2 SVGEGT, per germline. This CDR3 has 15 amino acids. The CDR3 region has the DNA TGTGCCAGCAGTTACGGAGGGGGGGCGCGTGAGACCCAGTACTTC. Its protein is CASSYGGGARETQYF.

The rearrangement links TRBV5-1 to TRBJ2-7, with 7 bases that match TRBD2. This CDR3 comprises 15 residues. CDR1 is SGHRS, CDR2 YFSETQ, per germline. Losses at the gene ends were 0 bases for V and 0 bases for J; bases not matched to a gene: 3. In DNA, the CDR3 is TGCGCCAGCAGCTTGGCCAGGGAGGGCTCCTACGAGCAGTACTTC. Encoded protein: CASSLAREGSYEQYF.

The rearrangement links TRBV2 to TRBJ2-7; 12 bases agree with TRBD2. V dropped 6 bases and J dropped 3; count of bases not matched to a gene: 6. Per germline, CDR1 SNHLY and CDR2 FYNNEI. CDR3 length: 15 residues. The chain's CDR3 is CASRPTSGGNYEQYF. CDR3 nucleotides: TGTGCCAGCAGGCCCACTAGCGGGGGGAACTACGAGCAGTACTTC. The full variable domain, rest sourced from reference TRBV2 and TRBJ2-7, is EPEVTQTPSHQVTQMGQEVILRCVPISNHLYFYWYRQILGQKVEFLVSFYNNEISEKSEIFDDQFSVERPDGSNFTLKIRSTKLEDSAMYFCASRPTSGGNYEQYFGPGTRLTVT.

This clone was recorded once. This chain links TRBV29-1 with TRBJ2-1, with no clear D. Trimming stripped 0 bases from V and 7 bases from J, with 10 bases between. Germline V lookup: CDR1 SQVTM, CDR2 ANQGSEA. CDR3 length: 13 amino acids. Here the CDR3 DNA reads TGCAGCGTTGAAGATCGTAACAGTAATGAGCAGTTCTTC. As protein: CSVEDRNSNEQFF.